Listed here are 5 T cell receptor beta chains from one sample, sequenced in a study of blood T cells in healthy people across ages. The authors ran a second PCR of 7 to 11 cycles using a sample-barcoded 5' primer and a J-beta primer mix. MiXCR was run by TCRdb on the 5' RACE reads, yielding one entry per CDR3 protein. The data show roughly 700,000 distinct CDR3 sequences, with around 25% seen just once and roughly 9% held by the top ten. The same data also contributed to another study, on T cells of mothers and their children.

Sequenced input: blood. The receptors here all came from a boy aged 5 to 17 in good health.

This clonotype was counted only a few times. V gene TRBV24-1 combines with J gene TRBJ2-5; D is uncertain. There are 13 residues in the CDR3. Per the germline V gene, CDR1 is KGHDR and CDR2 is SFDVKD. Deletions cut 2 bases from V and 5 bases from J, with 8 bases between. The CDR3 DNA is TGTGCCACCAGTGATTCCGGTTTGGAGACCCAGTACTTC. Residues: CATSDSGLETQYF.

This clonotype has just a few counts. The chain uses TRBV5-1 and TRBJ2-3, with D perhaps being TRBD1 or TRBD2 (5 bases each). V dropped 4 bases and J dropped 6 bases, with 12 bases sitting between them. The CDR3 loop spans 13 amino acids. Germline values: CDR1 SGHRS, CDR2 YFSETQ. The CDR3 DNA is TGCGCCAGCAGCGGGGGACCTCCGGATACGCAGTATTTT. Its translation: CASSGGPPDTQYF.

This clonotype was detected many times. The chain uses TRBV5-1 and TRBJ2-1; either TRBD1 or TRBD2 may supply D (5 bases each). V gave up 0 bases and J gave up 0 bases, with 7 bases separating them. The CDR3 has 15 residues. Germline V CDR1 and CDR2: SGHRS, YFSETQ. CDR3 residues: CASSLGGNSYNEQFF. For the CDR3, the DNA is TGCGCCAGCAGCTTGGGGGGGAACTCCTACAATGAGCAGTTCTTC.

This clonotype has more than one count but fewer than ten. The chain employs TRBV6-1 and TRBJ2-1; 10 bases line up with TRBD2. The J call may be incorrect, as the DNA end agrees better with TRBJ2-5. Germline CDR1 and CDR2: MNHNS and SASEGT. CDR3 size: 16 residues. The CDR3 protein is CASSEGTSGARETQYF. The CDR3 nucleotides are TGTGCCAGCAGTGAAGGAACTAGCGGGGCTCGGGAGACCCAGTACTTC.

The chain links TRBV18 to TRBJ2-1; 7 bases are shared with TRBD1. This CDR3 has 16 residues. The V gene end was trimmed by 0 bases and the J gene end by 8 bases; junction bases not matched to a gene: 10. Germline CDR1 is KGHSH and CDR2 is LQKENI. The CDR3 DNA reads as TGTGCCAGCTCACCACCGACTTGGACAGGCCGCGATGAGCAGTTCTTC. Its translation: CASSPPTWTGRDEQFF.